The entry below gives a single T cell receptor beta chain sequence along with its context. What it binds is not known. Between the trimmed V and J ends, which lost 1 base and 5 bases, there was a span of 18 bases. This CDR3 is built from 16 residues. CDR1 and CDR2 (germline): SGHVS, FNYEAQ. The PCR used 60 Vbeta and 13 Jbeta primers. Using immunoSEQ multiplex PCR, the repertoire was profiled, and TCRdb retains in-frame clones only, with some absent. The table records 150,000 to 170,000 clones, approximately 80% of them present only once. The data belong to a study of cytomegalovirus exposure and HLA in healthy donors. General observations from the study: There were some public TCRs occurring in many donors, but most TCR sequences were rare. Earlier results showed most TCR beta V segments being productive about 87% or about 30% of the time. Trimming of TCR beta V- and J-genes showed a link, identified in a later analysis, to a missense DCLRE1C variant.

The chain employs TRBV7-6 and TRBJ2-7, with a tentative D call TRBD2 (6 bases). Sequencing was done on a sample of PBMCs. This clonotype was sampled from a woman aged 40 to 50 in good health and CMV-seronegative. Here the CDR3 reads CASSLGTADGGNEQYF. The CDR3 DNA sequence: TGTGCCAGCAGCTTAGGTACCGCCGATGGGGGGAACGAGCAGTACTTC.